The 20 T cell receptor beta chains listed next were all sequenced from one sample in a study of blood T cell repertoires in COVID-19. The method was immunoSEQ multiplex PCR; TCRdb's version includes in-frame clones alone and lacks a portion of them. The sample has approximately 72,000 clones, 65% to 90% seen once. The specimen sequenced was peripheral blood. Source of these receptors: a man aged 50 or older with acute or convalescent COVID-19.

The chain couples TRBV24-1 to TRBJ2-5, with TRBD1 as a possible D gene (7 bases). Germline V gene lookup returns CDR1 KGHDR and CDR2 SFDVKD. With 3 bases removed from V and 2 bases from J, the gap between germline ends came to 12 bases. CDR3 length: 15 residues. The CDR3 DNA is TGTGCCACCAGTGATGGTGCAGGGGGGCAAGAGACCCAGTACTTC. Protein product: CATSDGAGGQETQYF.

V is TRBV6-1 and J is TRBJ2-7, with D tentatively TRBD1 (6 bases). CDR1 MNHNS and CDR2 SASEGT come from the germline V gene. This CDR3 is built from 12 residues. V was trimmed by 2 bases and J by 4 bases, leaving 6 bases between them. The CDR3 protein is CASSETGYEQYV. The CDR3 DNA reads TGTGCCAGCAGTGAAACAGGGTACGAGCAGTACGTC.

Here the CDR3 reads CASSQREDNSDLIYGYTF. Written as DNA, the CDR3 is TGCGCCAGCAGCCAGAGGGAAGACAATTCGGACCTCATTTATGGCTACACCTTC. J is TRBJ1-2 and V is TRBV4-1; D is undetermined. Between the trimmed V and J ends, which lost 3 bases and 5 bases, there was a span of 25 bases. Germline loops: CDR1 MGHRA, CDR2 YSYEKL. This CDR3 comprises 18 residues.

The genes are TRBV10-3 and TRBJ2-5, with TRBD2 identical over 10 bases. CDR1 is ENHRY, CDR2 SYGVKD, per germline. V dropped 4 bases and J dropped 5; count of bases not matched to a gene: 10. The CDR3 totals 16 residues. CDR3 in DNA: TGTGCCATCAGTGTGGTAGCGGGGGGTGAAGAGGAGACCCAGTACTTC. As protein: CAISVVAGGEEETQYF.

This clone was detected only once. The chain joins TRBV5-5 to TRBJ2-5; maybe TRBD1 (5 bases). This CDR3 region has 14 residues. Germline lookup yields CDR1 SGHKS and CDR2 YYEKEE (reference sequence). V was pared by 0 bases and J by 2 bases, with 8 bases between. CDR3 DNA: TGTGCCAGCAGCTTGGGACAGATTCAAGAGACCCAGTACTTC. Protein: CASSLGQIQETQYF.

This chain connects TRBV24-1 to TRBJ2-1; the match to TRBD1 covers 9 bases. V was clipped by 7 bases and J by 5 bases; unmatched bases: 5. The germline CDR1 and CDR2 sequences are KGHDR and SFDVKD. The CDR3 is made up of 14 amino acids. CDR3: CATRGQGVDNEQFF. CDR3 coding DNA: TGTGCCACCAGGGGACAGGGTGTTGACAATGAGCAGTTCTTC.

The chain uses TRBV5-1 and TRBJ2-1, with TRBD2 identical over 7 bases. Germline-derived CDR1 and CDR2 are SGHRS and YFSETQ. This CDR3 spans 13 amino acids. V lost 5 bases, J lost 6 bases, and 5 bases stayed unmatched. CDR3 nucleotides: TGCGCCAGCAGGCGCGGGGGTATCAATGAGCAGTTCTTC. Protein sequence: CASRRGGINEQFF.

The V call is TRBV2, the J call TRBJ2-3; the D gene is possibly TRBD1 (6 bases). Germline-derived CDR1 and CDR2 are SNHLY and FYNNEI. This CDR3 is built from 15 residues. The V and J ends lost 6 bases and 1 base respectively, with 14 bases between them. DNA for the CDR3: TGTGCCAGCAGGGGAAGGGGACACGGCACAGATACGCAGTATTTT. This codes for CASRGRGHGTDTQYF.

The J gene is TRBJ2-1, the V gene TRBV7-8, with unresolved D. V was cut by 5 bases and J by 0 bases, with 11 bases left in between. Germline CDR1 SGHVS, CDR2 FQNEAQ. The CDR3 is 15 amino acids. The CDR3 protein is CASSHIAFSYNEQFF. The CDR3, as DNA: TGTGCCAGCAGCCATATAGCCTTCTCCTACAATGAGCAGTTCTTC.

The chain uses TRBV19 and TRBJ2-3; D ambiguous. Trimming took off 5 bases at V and 1 base at J, with 10 bases between the two ends. The CDR3 runs 14 residues. The germline CDR1 and CDR2 sequences are LNHDA and SQIVND (reference sequence). CDR3 DNA sequence: TGTGCCAGTAGTCCCGCGCTGGGCACAGATACGCAGTATTTT. Its translation: CASSPALGTDTQYF.

V and J are TRBV10-1 and TRBJ1-1; TRBD1 might be the D (5 bases). V was pared by 5 bases and J by 11 bases, with 18 bases between. The germline V gene encodes CDR1 WNHNN and CDR2 SYGVQD (reference sequence). The CDR3 is 13 residues long. Written as DNA, the CDR3 is TGCGCCAGCAGTACTCAGGGCTCAAGCGTGGCTTTCTTT. Its protein is CASSTQGSSVAFF.

Here the CDR3 DNA reads TGTGCCAGCAGCGCCCTTGGTAGCGGGGATTTCAATGAGCAGTTCTTC. This translates into CASSALGSGDFNEQFF. The chain couples TRBV5-4 to TRBJ2-1, with 8 bases fitting TRBD2. Germline CDR1 reads SGHNT; CDR2 reads YYREEE (reference sequence). This CDR3 spans 16 amino acids. V lost 4 bases and J lost 6; bases outside the gene matches: 12. The full variable domain, in which reference TRBV5-4 and TRBJ2-1 provide the parts outside the CDR3, is ETGVTQSPTHLIKTRGQQVTLRCSSQSGHNTVSWYQQALGQGPQFIFQYYREEENGRGNFPPRFSGLQFPNYSSELNVNALELDDSALYLCASSALGSGDFNEQFFGPGTRLTVL.

The chain employs TRBV24-1 and TRBJ1-2; weak D call: TRBD1 (6 bases). The V gene's germline CDR1 is KGHDR and CDR2 SFDVKD. CDR3 length: 15 amino acids. Trimming removed 7 bases at V and 4 bases at J, with 18 bases between. CDR3 in DNA: TGTGCCACCAGCAGCGGAGGTGGGGGCGCCTATGGCTACACCTTC. This codes for CATSSGGGGAYGYTF.

J is TRBJ2-3 and V is TRBV19, with D tentatively TRBD2 (5 bases). V lost 4 bases and J lost 12, with 20 bases in between. Germline CDR1 and CDR2: LNHDA and SQIVND (reference sequence). CDR3 length: 14 amino acids. CDR3 nucleotides: TGTGCCAGTAGTACGGATTCTAGGACTCTTATTCAGTATTTT. This translates into CASSTDSRTLIQYF.

The chain carries TRBV29-1 and TRBJ2-7; no clear D gene. The germline gives CDR1 SQVTM, CDR2 ANQGSEA. CDR3 size: 13 residues. Trimming left V 0 bases short and J 3 bases short, with 9 bases between. The CDR3 loop is CSVEDPVNYEQYV. CDR3 nucleotides: TGCAGCGTTGAAGATCCGGTAAACTACGAGCAGTACGTC.

The genes are TRBV29-1 and TRBJ2-2, with D possibly TRBD2 on 6 matching bases. This CDR3 is 15 amino acids long. V lost 3 bases and J 1 base, leaving 12 bases between the germline ends. Germline CDR1 reads SQVTM; CDR2 reads ANQGSEA. This CDR3 is CSVEGGDRNTGELFF. The CDR3 DNA reads as TGCAGCGTTGAGGGGGGAGACCGGAACACCGGGGAGCTGTTTTTT.

The V gene is TRBV7-2, the J gene TRBJ2-5, with a weak D call TRBD1 (5 bases). This CDR3 has 14 residues. Between the trimmed V and J ends, which lost 5 bases and 2 bases, there was a span of 12 bases. The germline gives CDR1 SGHTA, CDR2 FQGNSA. The CDR3 coding sequence is TGTGCCAGCAGCCCAGGGTCAGTTCAAGAGACCCAGTACTTC. This gives the protein CASSPGSVQETQYF.

The genes are TRBV3-1 (or the pseudogene TRBV3-2) and TRBJ2-1, with 11 bases that match TRBD2. Germline CDR1 reads LGHDT; CDR2 reads YNNKEL (reference sequence). The V gene end was trimmed by 9 bases and the J gene end by 2 bases; junction bases not matched to a gene: 9. This CDR3 is built from 16 residues. This CDR3 is CASSLAGAQPYNEQFF. The CDR3 coding sequence is TGTGCCAGTTCACTAGCGGGGGCCCAACCCTACAATGAGCAGTTCTTC.

This sequence joins TRBV11-2 and TRBJ2-7; D remains ambiguous. CDR1 is SGHAT, CDR2 FQNNGV, per germline. V was cut by 8 bases and J by 5 bases, with 7 bases left in between. CDR3 length equals 10 residues. CDR3 loop: CASGPNEQYF. In nucleotides, the CDR3 is TGTGCCAGCGGCCCCAACGAGCAGTACTTC.

V is TRBV5-4 and J is TRBJ2-3, with D hard to call. There are 12 residues in the CDR3. CDR1 is SGHNT and CDR2 is YYREEE in the germline V gene (reference sequence). Deletions cut 4 bases from V and 2 bases from J, with 5 bases between. The CDR3 nucleotides are TGTGCCAGCAGCATCAACACAGATACGCAGTATTTT. It codes for CASSINTDTQYF.